Listed below are T cell receptor beta chains from one sample, sequenced in a study of CD8 T cells in Susac syndrome. MiXCR, applied by TCRdb to the immunoSEQ multiplex PCR reads, yields one record per CDR3 protein. The sample has 150,000 to 200,000 distinct CDR3 sequences, just under 95% seen once. The sequencing input was CD8+ T cells from PBMCs. These receptors were obtained from a human donor with Susac syndrome. Both conserved end residues are part of each CDR3. The D gene is left open where the match is weak. Only some rows state a clone size, as once, few, many or a class for expanded clones.

>TRBJ2-5|TRBV6-2/TRBV6-3|.|.
CASSYLPQRPETQYF
TGTGCCAGCAGTTACCTTCCCCAGCGGCCAGAGACCCAGTACTTC
>TRBJ2-1|TRBV11-2|TRBD1|.
CASSTPYRGRDNEQFF
TGTGCCAGCAGCACACCCTACAGGGGACGGGACAATGAGCAGTTCTTC
>TRBJ1-1|TRBV30|.|.
CAWSRVIGAFF
TGTGCCTGGAGCCGGGTGATAGGAGCTTTCTTT
>TRBJ2-3|TRBV3-1|.|once
CASSQDMIAVDTQYF
TGTGCCAGCAGCCAAGATATGATAGCGGTAGATACGCAGTATTTT
>TRBJ1-1|TRBV19|.|.
CASSTELGDTEAFF
TGTGCCAGTAGTACCGAGCTGGGGGACACTGAAGCTTTCTTT
>TRBJ2-1|TRBV4-1|TRBD2|.
CASTIGGAGGPRFF
TGCGCCAGCACCATAGGAGGAGCGGGAGGGCCACGGTTCTTC
>TRBJ2-1|TRBV5-4|TRBD2|.
CASSPGGGSSYNEQFF
TGTGCCAGCAGCCCGGGAGGCGGGAGCTCCTACAATGAGCAGTTCTTC
>TRBJ1-6|TRBV6-5|.|.
CASTTGQTYNSPLHF
TGTGCCAGCACCACAGGACAGACCTATAATTCACCCCTCCACTTT
>TRBJ2-5|TRBV5-1|TRBD1|.
CASSFGDRDQETQYF
TGCGCCAGCAGCTTCGGGGACAGGGACCAAGAGACCCAGTACTTC
>TRBJ2-1|TRBV9|.|.
CASSPDGGYEQFF
TGTGCCAGCAGCCCAGATGGGGGATACGAGCAGTTCTTC
>TRBJ2-1|TRBV6-5|.|.
CASSRGGAYNEQFF
TGTGCCAGCAGTAGGGGGGGCGCCTACAATGAGCAGTTCTTC
>TRBJ2-7|TRBV4-1|.|.
CASSQVGQGYEQYF
TGCGCCAGCAGCCAAGTCGGTCAGGGCTACGAGCAGTACTTC
>TRBJ2-1|TRBV20-1|TRBD2|.
CSAKRGGYNEQFF
TGCAGTGCTAAGCGGGGGGGGTACAATGAGCAGTTCTTC
>TRBJ2-3|TRBV2|TRBD2|.
CASSEGSGEGTDTQYF
TGTGCCAGCAGTGAGGGTAGCGGGGAGGGCACAGATACGCAGTATTTT
>TRBJ2-1|TRBV3-1|.|once
CASSQVVPQQFF
TGTGCCAGCAGCCAAGTGGTCCCACAGCAGTTCTTC
>TRBJ2-7|TRBV7-9|.|.
CASSWEGDNSYEQYF
TGTGCCAGCAGCTGGGAAGGTGACAACTCCTACGAGCAGTACTTC
>TRBJ2-7|TRBV30|.|.
CAWSPLGGLYEQYF
TGTGCCTGGAGTCCCCTGGGGGGACTGTATGAGCAGTACTTC
>TRBJ2-3|TRBV15|TRBD1|.
CATSRVKGQGLTDTQYF
TGTGCCACCAGCAGAGTTAAGGGACAGGGCCTCACAGATACGCAGTATTTT
>TRBJ1-1|TRBV6-5|.|.
CASSYSETEFAFF
TGTGCCAGCAGTTACTCCGAGACAGAATTTGCTTTCTTT
>TRBJ2-3|TRBV3-1|TRBD2|.
CASSQAGTRGTDTQYF
TGTGCCAGCAGCCAAGCCGGGACTAGAGGAACAGATACGCAGTATTTT
>TRBJ1-2|TRBV5-4|.|once
CASSLASVGSGYTF
TGTGCCAGCAGCTTGGCCTCCGTCGGCTCGGGCTACACCTTC
>TRBJ1-2|TRBV10-3|TRBD1|.
CAIGGGQVDGYTF
TGTGCCATCGGAGGGGGACAGGTCGATGGCTACACCTTC
>TRBJ1-1|TRBV25-1|.|.
CASSEFGQTDTEAFF
TGTGCCAGCAGTGAATTTGGACAGACGGACACTGAAGCTTTCTTT
>TRBJ1-4|TRBV25-1|.|.
CASRNTGQSNEKLFF
TGTGCCAGCAGGAACACAGGTCAATCTAATGAAAAACTGTTTTTT
>TRBJ2-5|TRBV19|.|.
CASTPGTAGPETQYF
TGTGCCAGTACCCCAGGGACGGCGGGCCCGGAGACCCAGTACTTC
>TRBJ1-6|TRBV19|.|.
CASSLDSANSPLHF
TGTGCCAGTAGCTTGGACAGCGCCAATTCACCCCTCCACTTT
>TRBJ2-6|TRBV5-6|.|.
CASRGRIGANVLTF
TGTGCCAGTCGTGGGCGAATTGGGGCCAACGTCCTGACTTTC
>TRBJ2-3|TRBV11-2|.|.
CASSLEYGSRTDTQYF
TGTGCCAGCAGCTTAGAGTACGGGAGCCGCACAGATACGCAGTATTTT
>TRBJ1-2|TRBV4-1|.|once
CASSDTTDKRWGYTF
TGCGCCAGCAGCGACACGACGGACAAACGATGGGGCTACACCTTC
>TRBJ1-4|TRBV7-8|TRBD1|.
CASSLTGGISEKLFF
TGTGCCAGCAGCCTGACAGGGGGCATTAGTGAAAAACTGTTTTTT
>TRBJ2-5|TRBV5-1|.|.
CASQLDKETQYF
TGCGCCAGCCAACTAGATAAAGAGACCCAGTACTTC
>TRBJ2-7|TRBV4-1|TRBD2|.
CASSQDSLVAGSYEQYF
TGCGCCAGCAGCCAAGATTCCTTGGTAGCGGGGTCCTACGAGCAGTACTTC
>TRBJ2-1|TRBV4-1|.|.
CASSQVQNNEQFF
TGCGCCAGCAGCCAAGTACAGAACAATGAGCAGTTCTTC
>TRBJ2-5|TRBV7-9|TRBD1|.
CASSPRTGGQETQYF
TGTGCCAGCAGCCCCCGGACAGGGGGGCAAGAGACCCAGTACTTC
>TRBJ1-1|TRBV7-9|TRBD1|.
CASSFYQGAGTEAFF
TGTGCCAGCAGCTTTTACCAGGGGGCCGGCACTGAAGCTTTCTTT
>TRBJ2-1|TRBV19|TRBD2|.
CASSISGSYNEQFF
TGTGCCAGTAGTATTAGCGGGTCCTACAATGAGCAGTTCTTC
>TRBJ2-3|TRBV5-1|.|.
CASSSQLTQYF
TGCGCCAGCAGCTCTCAACTTACGCAGTATTTT
>TRBJ2-1|TRBV12-3/TRBV12-4|TRBD2|.
CASSDGGEQFF
TGTGCCAGCAGTGACGGGGGGGAGCAGTTCTTC
>TRBJ2-2|TRBV6-2/TRBV6-3|TRBD2|.
CASSYSASGVNTGELFF
TGTGCCAGCAGTTACTCGGCTAGCGGGGTGAACACCGGGGAGCTGTTTTTT
>TRBJ2-1|TRBV2|.|.
CASSVRAEQFF
TGTGCCAGCAGTGTCCGAGCTGAGCAGTTCTTC
>TRBJ2-1|TRBV7-9|TRBD2|.
CAFSGGPYNEQFF
TGTGCCTTCAGCGGGGGGCCGTACAATGAGCAGTTCTTC
>TRBJ2-6|TRBV20-1|.|.
CSAPHSGANVLTF
TGCAGTGCCCCCCACTCTGGGGCCAACGTCCTGACTTTC
>TRBJ1-2|TRBV9|.|.
CASSGTYYGYTF
TGTGCCAGCAGCGGTACCTACTATGGCTACACCTTC
>TRBJ1-2|TRBV28|.|.
CASGSAQTGNYGYTF
TGTGCCAGCGGGAGCGCCCAAACAGGAAACTATGGCTACACCTTC
>TRBJ1-6|TRBV5-5|.|.
CASSLEKGLGSPLHF
TGTGCCAGCAGCTTGGAGAAGGGATTGGGTTCACCCCTCCACTTT
>TRBJ2-3|TRBV3-1|.|.
CASSQGQGWSGLTDTQYF
TGTGCCAGCAGCCAAGGGCAGGGTTGGTCAGGGTTAACAGATACGCAGTATTTT
>TRBJ2-3|TRBV12-3/TRBV12-4|.|once
CASTTVVFLSTDTQYF
TGTGCCAGCACTACGGTAGTTTTTTTAAGCACAGATACGCAGTATTTT
>TRBJ2-1|TRBV19|.|.
CASSIYNNEQFF
TGTGCCAGTAGTATCTATAACAATGAGCAGTTCTTC
>TRBJ2-3|TRBV4-1|.|.
CASSQAEVVTDTQYF
TGCGCCAGCAGCCAAGCGGAGGTAGTCACAGATACGCAGTATTTT
>TRBJ2-7|TRBV11-2|.|once
CASSLERASSYEQYF
TGTGCCAGCAGCTTAGAACGGGCGAGCTCCTACGAGCAGTACTTC
>TRBJ2-7|TRBV3-1|TRBD2|.
CASSQVPAGASYEQYF
TGTGCCAGCAGCCAAGTGCCAGCGGGAGCCTCCTACGAGCAGTACTTC
>TRBJ2-7|TRBV11-2|.|once
CASSLGREGYEQYF
TGTGCCAGCAGCTTGGGCAGGGAAGGATACGAGCAGTACTTC
>TRBJ2-3|TRBV7-8|.|.
CASSPGGEITDTQYF
TGTGCCAGCAGCCCAGGGGGGGAAATCACAGATACGCAGTATTTT
>TRBJ2-4|TRBV4-2|.|.
CASSQGSGRDIQYF
TGTGCCAGCAGCCAAGGATCCGGGAGAGACATTCAGTACTTC
>TRBJ2-5|TRBV20-1|.|.
CSARPTVQETQYF
TGCAGTGCTAGGCCGACTGTTCAAGAGACCCAGTACTTC